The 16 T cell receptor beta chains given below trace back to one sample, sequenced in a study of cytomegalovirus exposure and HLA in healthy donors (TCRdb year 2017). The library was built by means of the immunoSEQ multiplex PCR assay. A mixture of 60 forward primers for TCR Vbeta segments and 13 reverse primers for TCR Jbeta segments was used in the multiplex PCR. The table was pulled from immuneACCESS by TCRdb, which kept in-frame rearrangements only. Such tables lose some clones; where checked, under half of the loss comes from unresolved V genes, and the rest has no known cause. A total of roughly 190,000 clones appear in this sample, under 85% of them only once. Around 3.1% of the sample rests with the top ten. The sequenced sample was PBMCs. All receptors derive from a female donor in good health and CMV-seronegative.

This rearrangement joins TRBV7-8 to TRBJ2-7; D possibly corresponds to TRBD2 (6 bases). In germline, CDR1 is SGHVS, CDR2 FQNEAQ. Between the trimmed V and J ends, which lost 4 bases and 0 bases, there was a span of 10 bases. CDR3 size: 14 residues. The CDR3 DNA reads TGTGCCAGCAGCTACTCGACTAGCTCCTACGAGCAGTACTTC. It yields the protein CASSYSTSSYEQYF. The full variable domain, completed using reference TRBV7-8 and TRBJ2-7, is GAGVSQSPRYKVAKRGQDVALRCDPISGHVSLFWYQQALGQGPEFLTYFQNEAQLDKSGLPSDRFFAERPEGSVSTLKIQRTQQEDSAVYLCASSYSTSSYEQYFGPGTRLTVT.

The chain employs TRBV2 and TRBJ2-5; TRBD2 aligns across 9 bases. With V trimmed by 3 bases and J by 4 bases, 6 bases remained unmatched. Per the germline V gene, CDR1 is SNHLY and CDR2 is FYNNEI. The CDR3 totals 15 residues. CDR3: CASSELQLAGETQYF. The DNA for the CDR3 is TGTGCCAGCAGTGAGCTACAACTAGCGGGAGAGACCCAGTACTTC.

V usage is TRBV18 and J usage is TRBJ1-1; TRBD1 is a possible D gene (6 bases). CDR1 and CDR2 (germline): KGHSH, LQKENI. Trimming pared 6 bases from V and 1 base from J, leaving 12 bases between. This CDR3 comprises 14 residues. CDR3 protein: CASSLQGSNTEAFF. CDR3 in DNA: TGTGCCAGCTCCCTACAGGGCTCGAACACTGAAGCTTTCTTT.

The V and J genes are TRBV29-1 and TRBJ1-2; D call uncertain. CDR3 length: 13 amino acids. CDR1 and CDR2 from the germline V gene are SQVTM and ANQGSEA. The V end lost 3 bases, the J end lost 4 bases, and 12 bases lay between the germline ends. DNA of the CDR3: TGCAGCGTTGATTTGGGCGAAACCTATGGCTACACCTTC. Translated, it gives CSVDLGETYGYTF.

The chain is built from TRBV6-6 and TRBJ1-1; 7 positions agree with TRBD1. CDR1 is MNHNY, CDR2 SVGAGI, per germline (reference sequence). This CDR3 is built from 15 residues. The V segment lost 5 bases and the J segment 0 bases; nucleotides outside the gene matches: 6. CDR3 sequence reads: CASSGQESMNTEAFF. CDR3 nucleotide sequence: TGTGCCAGCAGTGGACAGGAATCCATGAACACTGAAGCTTTCTTT.

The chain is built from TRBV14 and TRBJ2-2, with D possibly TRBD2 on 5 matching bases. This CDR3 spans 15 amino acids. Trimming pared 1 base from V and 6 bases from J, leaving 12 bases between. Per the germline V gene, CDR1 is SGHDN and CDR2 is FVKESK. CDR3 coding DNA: TGTGCCAGCAGCCAAGGCTACGGGGTCCCCGGGGAGCTGTTTTTT. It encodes CASSQGYGVPGELFF.

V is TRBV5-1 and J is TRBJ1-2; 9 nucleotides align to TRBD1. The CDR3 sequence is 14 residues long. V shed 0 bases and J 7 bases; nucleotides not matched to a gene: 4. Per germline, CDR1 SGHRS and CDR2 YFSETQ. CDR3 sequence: CASSLVTGGRGYTF. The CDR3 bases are TGCGCCAGCAGCTTGGTTACAGGGGGCCGTGGCTACACCTTC.

The CDR3 here is CASSLAAGTSGGSGTQYF. CDR3 coding DNA: TGTGCCAGCAGCTTAGCCGCCGGGACTAGCGGGGGGTCCGGGACCCAGTACTTC. The rearrangement joins TRBV7-2 to TRBJ2-5; 15 positions match TRBD2. Germline loops: CDR1 SGHTA, CDR2 FQGNSA. Unmatched junction bases numbered 9, after V lost 0 bases and J lost 7 bases. The CDR3 covers 18 residues.

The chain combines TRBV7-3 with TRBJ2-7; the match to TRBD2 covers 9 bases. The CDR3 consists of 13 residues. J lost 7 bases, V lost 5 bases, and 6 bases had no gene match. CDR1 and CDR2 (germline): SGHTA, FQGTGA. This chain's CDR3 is CASSGGTSREQYF. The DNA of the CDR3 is TGTGCCAGCAGCGGGGGGACTAGCCGAGAGCAGTACTTC.

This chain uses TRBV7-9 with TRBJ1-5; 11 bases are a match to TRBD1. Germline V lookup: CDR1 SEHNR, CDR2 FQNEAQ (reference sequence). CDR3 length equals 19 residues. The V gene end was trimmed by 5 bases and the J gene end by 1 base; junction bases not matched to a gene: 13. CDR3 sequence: CASSRAGTGGRGSNQPQHF. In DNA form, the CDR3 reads TGTGCCAGCAGCCGAGCCGGGACAGGGGGACGTGGGAGCAATCAGCCCCAGCATTTT.

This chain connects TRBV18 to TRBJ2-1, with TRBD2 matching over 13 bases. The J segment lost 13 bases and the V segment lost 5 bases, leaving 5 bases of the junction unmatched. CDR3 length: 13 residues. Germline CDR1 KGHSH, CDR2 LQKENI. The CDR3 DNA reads TGTGCCAGCTCATCAAGGACTAGCGGGAGACAGTTCTTC. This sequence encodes CASSSRTSGRQFF. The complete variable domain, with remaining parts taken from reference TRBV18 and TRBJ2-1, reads NAGVMQNPRHLVRRRGQEARLRCSPMKGHSHVYWYRQLPEEGLKFMVYLQKENIIDESGMPKERFSAEFPKEGPSILRIQQVVRGDSAAYFCASSSRTSGRQFFGPGTRLTVL.

The CDR3 nucleotides read TGTGCCATCAGTGAAGCGGGGGGCCAAGAGACCCAGTACTTC. Protein product: CAISEAGGQETQYF. The chain carries TRBV10-3 and TRBJ2-5, with 9 bases fitting TRBD2. Germline V lookup: CDR1 ENHRY, CDR2 SYGVKD. CDR3 size: 14 residues. V trimming: 3 bases; J trimming: 1 base; junction bases outside the gene matches: 0.

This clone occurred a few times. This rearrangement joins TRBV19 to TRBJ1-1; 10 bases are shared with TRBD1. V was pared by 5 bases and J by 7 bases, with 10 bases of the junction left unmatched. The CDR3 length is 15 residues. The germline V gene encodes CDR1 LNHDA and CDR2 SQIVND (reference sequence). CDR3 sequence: CASSLRDRGSSEAFF. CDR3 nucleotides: TGTGCCAGTAGTTTAAGGGACAGGGGTAGTAGTGAAGCTTTCTTT.

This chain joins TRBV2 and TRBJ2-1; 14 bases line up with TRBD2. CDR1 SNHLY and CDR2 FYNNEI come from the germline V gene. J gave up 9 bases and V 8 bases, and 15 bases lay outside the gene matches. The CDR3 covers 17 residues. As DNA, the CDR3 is TGTGCCAGCGGCGCTAGGTGGACTAGCGGGGGGTCGGGTGAGCAGTTCTTC. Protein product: CASGARWTSGGSGEQFF.

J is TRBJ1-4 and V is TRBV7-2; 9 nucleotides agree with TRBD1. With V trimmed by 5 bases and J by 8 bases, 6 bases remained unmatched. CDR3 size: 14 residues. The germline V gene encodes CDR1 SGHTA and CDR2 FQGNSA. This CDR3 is CASSPNRGREKLFF. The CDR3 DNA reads TGTGCCAGCAGCCCGAACAGGGGGCGGGAAAAACTGTTTTTT.

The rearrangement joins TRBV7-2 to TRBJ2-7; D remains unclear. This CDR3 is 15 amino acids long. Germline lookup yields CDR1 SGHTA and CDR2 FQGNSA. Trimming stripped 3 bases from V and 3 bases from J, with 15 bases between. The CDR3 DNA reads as TGTGCCAGCAGCTTCCAGACACCTTGGAACTACGAGCAGTACTTC. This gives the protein CASSFQTPWNYEQYF.